The rows below give T cell receptor beta chains drawn from one sample of a study of blood T cell repertoires in COVID-19. Produced via immunoSEQ multiplex PCR; TCRdb's table is partial and in-frame only. The data show more than 80,000 clones, about 86% seen once. Sequenced: peripheral blood. Every receptor here comes from a man at least 80 years old with acute or convalescent COVID-19. CDR3s include the opening cysteine and the closing phenylalanine or tryptophan. The order of the fields is V gene, J gene, clone size, D gene, CDR3 DNA, CDR3 protein. The D gene is left open where the match is weak. Some rows mark clone size as missing; the rest say once, few, many or name a class of expanded clone.

TRBV5-6	TRBJ2-7	-	TRBD1	TGTGCCAGCAGCTTTTGGGGACAGGGGGCCTTCGAGCAGTACTTC	CASSFWGQGAFEQYF
TRBV3-1/TRBV3-2	TRBJ2-7	-	-	TGTGCCAGCAGCCCCGGGACTGCCTACGAGCAGTACTTC	CASSPGTAYEQYF
TRBV19	TRBJ1-5	-	-	TGTGCCAGTAGTCGAGCAAGGGGTCAGCCCCAGCATTTT	CASSRARGQPQHF
TRBV27	TRBJ2-2	-	-	TGTGCCAGCAGTTTACTAGCAGGAGCGAACGGGGAGCTGTTTTTT	CASSLLAGANGELFF
TRBV7-8	TRBJ2-1	-	TRBD2	TGTGCCAGCAGCCCAAATAGCGGGACATACAATGAGCAGTTCTTC	CASSPNSGTYNEQFF
TRBV18	TRBJ2-1	-	TRBD2	TGTGCCAGCTCACCATCAGGCGGGGGCTCCTACAATGAGCAGTTCTTC	CASSPSGGGSYNEQFF
TRBV5-1	TRBJ2-1	-	-	TGCGCCAGCAGCTTACAGGACATGGGGAATGAGCAGTTCTTC	CASSLQDMGNEQFF
TRBV7-9	TRBJ2-1	once	-	TGTGCCAGCAGCATCACCCCGAGGGTAGCGGCTACTAGCTCCTACAATGAGCAGTTCTTC	CASSITPRVAATSSYNEQFF
TRBV6-5	TRBJ2-2	-	-	TGTGCCAGCAGCTCCAACAGGGTGACCGGGGAGCTGTTTTTT	CASSSNRVTGELFF
TRBV25-1	TRBJ2-7	few	-	TGTGCCAGCAGTGTTTCAAGGGACTTATTGTACTTC	CASSVSRDLLYF
TRBV7-8	TRBJ2-3	-	TRBD1	TGTGCCAGCAGCTCACCGGGACAGGGGTCAGATACGCAGTATTTT	CASSSPGQGSDTQYF
TRBV18	TRBJ2-7	once	-	TGTGCCAGCTCACCTTCGACGAATGCTAGGGAGCAGTACTTC	CASSPSTNAREQYF
TRBV11-2	TRBJ1-2	-	-	TGTGCCAGCAGCTTAGACGAAGTGCGGTTCTACACCTTC	CASSLDEVRFYTF